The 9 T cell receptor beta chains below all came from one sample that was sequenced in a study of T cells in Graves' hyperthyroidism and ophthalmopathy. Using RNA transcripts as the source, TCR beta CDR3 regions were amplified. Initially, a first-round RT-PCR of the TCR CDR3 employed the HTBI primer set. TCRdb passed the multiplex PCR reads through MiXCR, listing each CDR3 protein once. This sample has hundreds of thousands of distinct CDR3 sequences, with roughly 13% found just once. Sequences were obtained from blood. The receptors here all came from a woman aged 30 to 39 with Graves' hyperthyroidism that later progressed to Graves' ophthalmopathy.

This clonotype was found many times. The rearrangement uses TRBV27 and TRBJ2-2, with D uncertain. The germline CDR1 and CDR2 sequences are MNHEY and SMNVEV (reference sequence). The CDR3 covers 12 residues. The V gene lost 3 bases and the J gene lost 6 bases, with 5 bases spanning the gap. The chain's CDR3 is CASSFGAGELFF. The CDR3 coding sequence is TGTGCCAGCAGTTTTGGCGCCGGGGAGCTGTTTTTT.

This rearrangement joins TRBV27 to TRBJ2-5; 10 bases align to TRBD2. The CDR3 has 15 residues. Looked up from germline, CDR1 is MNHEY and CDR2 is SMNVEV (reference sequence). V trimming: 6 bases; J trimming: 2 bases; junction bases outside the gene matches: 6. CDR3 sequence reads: CASRSGTSDQETQYF. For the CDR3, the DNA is TGTGCCAGCAGGTCCGGGACTAGCGATCAAGAGACCCAGTACTTC.

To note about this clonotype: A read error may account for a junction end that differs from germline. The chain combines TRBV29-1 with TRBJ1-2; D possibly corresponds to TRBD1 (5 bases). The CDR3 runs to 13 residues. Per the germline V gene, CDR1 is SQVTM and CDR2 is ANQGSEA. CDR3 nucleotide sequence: TGCAGCGTTTATAGGGACCGCTTCTATGGCCACACCTTC. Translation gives CSVYRDRFYGHTF. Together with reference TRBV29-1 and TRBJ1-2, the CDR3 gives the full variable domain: SAVISQKPSRDICQRGTSLTIQCQVDSQVTMMFWYRQQPGQSLTLIATANQGSEATYESGFVIDKFPISRPNLTFSTLTVSNMSPEDSSIYLCSVYRDRFYGHTFGSGTRLTVV.

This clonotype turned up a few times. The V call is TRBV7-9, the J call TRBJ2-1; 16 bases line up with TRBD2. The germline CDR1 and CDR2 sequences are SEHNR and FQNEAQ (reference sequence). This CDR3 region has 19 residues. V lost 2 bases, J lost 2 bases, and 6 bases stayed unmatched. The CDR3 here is CASSLKGTSGRVAYNEQFF. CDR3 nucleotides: TGTGCCAGCAGCTTAAAAGGGACTAGCGGGAGGGTCGCCTACAATGAGCAGTTCTTC. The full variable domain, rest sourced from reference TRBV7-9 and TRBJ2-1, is DTGVSQNPRHKITKRGQNVTFRCDPISEHNRLYWYRQTLGQGPEFLTYFQNEAQLEKSRLLSDRFSAERPKGSFSTLEIQRTEQGDSAMYLCASSLKGTSGRVAYNEQFFGPGTRLTVL.

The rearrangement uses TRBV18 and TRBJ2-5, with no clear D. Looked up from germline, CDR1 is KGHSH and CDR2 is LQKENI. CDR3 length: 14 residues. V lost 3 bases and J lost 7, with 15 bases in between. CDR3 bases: TGTGCCAGCTCACCCGAGGTCGAGGTCCCGACCCAGTACTTC. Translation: CASSPEVEVPTQYF.

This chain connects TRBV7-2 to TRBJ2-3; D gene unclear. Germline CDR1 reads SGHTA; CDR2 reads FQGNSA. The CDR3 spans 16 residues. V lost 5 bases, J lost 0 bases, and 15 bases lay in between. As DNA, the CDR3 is TGTGCCAGCAGCCTATCGACCGACGTAAGCACAGATACGCAGTATTTT. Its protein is CASSLSTDVSTDTQYF.

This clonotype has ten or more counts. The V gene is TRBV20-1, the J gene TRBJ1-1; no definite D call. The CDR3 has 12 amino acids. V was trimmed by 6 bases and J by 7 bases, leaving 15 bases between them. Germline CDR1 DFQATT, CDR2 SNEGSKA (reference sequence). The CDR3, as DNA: TGCAGTGCCCCCAACGACCACTATGAAGCTTTCTTT. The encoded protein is CSAPNDHYEAFF.

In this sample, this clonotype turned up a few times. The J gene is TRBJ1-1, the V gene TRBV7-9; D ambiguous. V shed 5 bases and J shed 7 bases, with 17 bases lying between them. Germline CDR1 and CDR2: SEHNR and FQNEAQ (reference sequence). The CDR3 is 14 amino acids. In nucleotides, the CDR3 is TGTGCCAGCAGCGATCAGACCCCACTTCTTGAAGCTTTCTTT. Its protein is CASSDQTPLLEAFF.

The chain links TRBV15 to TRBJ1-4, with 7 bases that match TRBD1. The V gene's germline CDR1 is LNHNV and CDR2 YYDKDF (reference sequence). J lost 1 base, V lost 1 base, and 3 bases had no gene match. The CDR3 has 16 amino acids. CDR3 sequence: CATSRVGGITNEKLFF. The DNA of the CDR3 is TGTGCCACCAGCAGAGTAGGGGGCATAACTAATGAAAAACTGTTTTTT.